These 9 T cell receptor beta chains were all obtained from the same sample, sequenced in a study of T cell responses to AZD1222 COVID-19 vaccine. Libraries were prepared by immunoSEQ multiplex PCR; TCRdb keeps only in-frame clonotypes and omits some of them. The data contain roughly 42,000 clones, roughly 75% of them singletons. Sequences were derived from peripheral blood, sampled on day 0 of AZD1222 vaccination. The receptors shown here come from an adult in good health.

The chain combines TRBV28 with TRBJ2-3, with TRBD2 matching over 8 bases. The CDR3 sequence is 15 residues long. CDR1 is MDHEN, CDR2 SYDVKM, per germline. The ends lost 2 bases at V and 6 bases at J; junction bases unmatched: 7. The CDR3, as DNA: TGTGCCAGCAGTTTAACGGGGGGGCCTTTCGATACGCAGTATTTT. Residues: CASSLTGGPFDTQYF.

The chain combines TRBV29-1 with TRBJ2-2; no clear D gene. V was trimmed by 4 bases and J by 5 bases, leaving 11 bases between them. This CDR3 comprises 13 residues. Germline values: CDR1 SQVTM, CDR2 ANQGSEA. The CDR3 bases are TGCAGCGTTGCCGTGACACAGACCGGGGAGCTGTTTTTT. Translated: CSVAVTQTGELFF.

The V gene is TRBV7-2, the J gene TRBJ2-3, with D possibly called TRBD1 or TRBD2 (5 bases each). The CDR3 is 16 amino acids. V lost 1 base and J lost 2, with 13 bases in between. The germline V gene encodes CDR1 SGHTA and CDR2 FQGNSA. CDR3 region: CASSLGRQGDTDTQYF. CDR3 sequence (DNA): TGTGCCAGCAGCTTAGGGCGGCAGGGAGACACAGATACGCAGTATTTT.

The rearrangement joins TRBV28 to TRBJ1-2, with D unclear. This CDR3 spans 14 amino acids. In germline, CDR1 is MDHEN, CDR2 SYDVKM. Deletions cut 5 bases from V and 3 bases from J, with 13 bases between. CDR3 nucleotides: TGTGCCAGCAGTCCTGGTGTCCGGGACTATGGCTACACCTTC. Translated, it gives CASSPGVRDYGYTF.

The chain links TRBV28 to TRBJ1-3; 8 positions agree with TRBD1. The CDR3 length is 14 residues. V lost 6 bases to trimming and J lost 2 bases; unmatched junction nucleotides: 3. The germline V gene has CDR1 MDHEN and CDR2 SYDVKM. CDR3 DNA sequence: TGTGCCAGCAGCACAGGGGGGACTGGAAACACCATATATTTT. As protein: CASSTGGTGNTIYF.

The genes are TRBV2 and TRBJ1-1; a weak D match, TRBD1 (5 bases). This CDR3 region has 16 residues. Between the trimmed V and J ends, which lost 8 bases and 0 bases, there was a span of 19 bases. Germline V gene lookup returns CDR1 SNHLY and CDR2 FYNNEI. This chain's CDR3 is CASVPSAGYMNTEAFF. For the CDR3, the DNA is TGTGCCAGCGTGCCCTCAGCAGGGTATATGAACACTGAAGCTTTCTTT.

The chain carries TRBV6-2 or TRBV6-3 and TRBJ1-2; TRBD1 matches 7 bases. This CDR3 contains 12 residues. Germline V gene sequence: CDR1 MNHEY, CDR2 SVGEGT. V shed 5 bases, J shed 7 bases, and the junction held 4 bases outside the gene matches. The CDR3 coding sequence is TGTGCCAGCAGTCGGGACAGTGGTGGCTACACCTTC. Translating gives CASSRDSGGYTF.

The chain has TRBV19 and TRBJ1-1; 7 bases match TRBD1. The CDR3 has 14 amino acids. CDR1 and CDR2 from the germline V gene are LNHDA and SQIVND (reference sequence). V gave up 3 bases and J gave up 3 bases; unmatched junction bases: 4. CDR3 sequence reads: CASSMATGDTEAFF. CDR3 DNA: TGTGCCAGTAGTATGGCCACAGGGGACACTGAAGCTTTCTTT.

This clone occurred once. The DNA of the CDR3 is TGTGCCAGCAGCTTAAAACATTCAACGCCCGGGGAGCTGTTTTTT. This translates into CASSLKHSTPGELFF. The rearrangement uses TRBV5-6 and TRBJ2-2; D is unclear. Germline V lookup: CDR1 SGHDT, CDR2 YYEEEE. V was trimmed by 2 bases and J by 6 bases, leaving 14 bases between them. This CDR3 is 15 amino acids long. Full variable domain (rest looked up from reference TRBV5-6 and TRBJ2-2): DAGVTQSPTHLIKTRGQQVTLRCSPKSGHDTVSWYQQALGQGPQFIFQYYEEEERQRGNFPDRFSGHQFPNYSSELNVNALLLGDSALYLCASSLKHSTPGELFFGEGSRLTVL.